A selection of T cell receptor beta chains follows, all from one sample in a study of spatial heterogeneity in lung cancer. TCRdb itself ran the 5' RACE reads through MiXCR, one entry per CDR3 protein. The sample lists around 110,000 distinct CDR3 sequences; 12% were seen once. This specimen was PBMCs, taken at follow-up. The receptors stem from a male donor with early-stage non-small cell lung cancer. Both conserved end residues are part of each CDR3. The D gene is left open where the match is weak. The size entry is marked missing in some rows and otherwise reads once, few, many or a size class.

TRBJ2-3 - many TRBV10-3 CAGGAIDTQYF TGTGCCGGGGGGGCCATAGATACGCAGTATTTT
TRBJ1-2 - many TRBV29-1 CSVELGYGYTF TGCAGCGTTGAATTGGGCTATGGCTACACCTTC
TRBJ2-3 TRBD2 - TRBV20-1 CSAGGTSGGLSTDTQYF TGCAGTGCTGGAGGGACTAGCGGGGGCCTCAGCACAGATACGCAGTATTTT
TRBJ1-2 - many TRBV5-1 CASSPGLSGYGYTF TGCGCCAGCAGCCCGGGGCTTTCGGGGTATGGCTACACCTTC
TRBJ1-1 - few TRBV5-1 CASSLLQGGNTEAFF TGCGCCAGCAGCTTATTGCAAGGGGGGAACACTGAAGCTTTCTTT
TRBJ1-6 - many TRBV28 CASSFRTANSPLHF TGTGCCAGCAGTTTTCGGACGGCAAATTCACCCCTCCACTTT
TRBJ1-4 - - TRBV20-1 CSASLGNEKLFF TGCAGTGCTAGTCTAGGAAATGAAAAACTGTTTTTT
TRBJ2-3 - - TRBV20-1 CSARTGTSTDTQYF TGCAGTGCTCGGACTGGAACTAGCACAGATACGCAGTATTTT
TRBJ1-1 - few TRBV7-2 CASKDRGITEAFF TGTGCCAGCAAGGATCGGGGTATCACTGAAGCTTTCTTT
TRBJ2-2 - - TRBV6-5 CASSYSFGELFF TGTGCCAGCAGTTACTCTTTCGGGGAGCTGTTTTTT
TRBJ2-7 TRBD1 few TRBV7-6 CASSSDRVSYEQYF TGTGCCAGCAGCTCGGACAGGGTGTCCTACGAGCAGTACTTC
TRBJ1-1 TRBD1 - TRBV3-1 CASSLQGSTTEAFF TGTGCCAGCAGCTTACAGGGGTCTACCACTGAAGCTTTCTTT
TRBJ2-1 - few TRBV5-1 CASSLAGNREDEQFF TGCGCCAGCAGCTTGGCCGGAAACAGGGAAGATGAGCAGTTCTTC
TRBJ2-7 - - TRBV20-1 CSAITEYEQYF TGCAGTGCTATCACCGAGTACGAGCAGTACTTC
TRBJ2-5 - - TRBV15 CATSRGTFGLQETQYF TGTGCCACCAGCAGAGGCACGTTCGGACTCCAAGAGACCCAGTACTTC
TRBJ1-6 TRBD1 - TRBV14 CASSQEGGGPYNSPLHF TGTGCCAGCAGCCAAGAGGGAGGGGGCCCATATAATTCACCCCTCCACTTT
TRBJ1-3 TRBD1 few TRBV6-1 CASSLGQGRTYSGNTIYF TGTGCCAGCAGTCTGGGACAGGGGCGAACCTACTCTGGAAACACCATATATTTT
TRBJ2-3 TRBD2 - TRBV4-2 CASSQGLAGGRDTQYF TGTGCCAGCAGCCAAGGCCTAGCGGGGGGACGAGATACGCAGTATTTT
TRBJ2-1 TRBD1 - TRBV7-9 CASSKDRGEYNEQFF TGTGCCAGCAGCAAAGACAGGGGCGAATACAATGAGCAGTTCTTC
TRBJ1-3 - - TRBV7-2 CASSRDVSSGNTIYF TGTGCCAGCAGCCGGGACGTAAGCTCTGGAAACACCATATATTTT
TRBJ1-4 TRBD1 few TRBV4-1 CASSQAGTANEKLFF TGCGCCAGCAGCCAGGCCGGGACAGCGAATGAAAAACTGTTTTTT
TRBJ1-1 - few TRBV10-3 CAISTGFSLNTEAFF TGTGCCATCAGCACAGGGTTCTCCCTGAACACTGAAGCTTTCTTT
TRBJ1-1 - few TRBV5-1 CASSSQGPLLEAFF TGCGCCAGCAGCTCTCAGGGGCCCCTACTAGAAGCTTTCTTT
TRBJ2-5 TRBD2 few TRBV20-1 CSASTSVETQYF TGCAGTGCTAGTACTAGCGTGGAGACCCAGTACTTC
TRBJ1-1 - many TRBV2 CASSNPRGLRTEAFF TGTGCCAGCAGCAATCCCAGGGGCTTGAGGACTGAAGCTTTCTTT
TRBJ1-2 - few TRBV2 CASLENYGYTF TGTGCCAGCTTGGAAAACTATGGCTACACCTTC
TRBJ2-7 TRBD1 few TRBV20-1 CSARGAQGRNEQYF TGCAGTGCCCGAGGTGCACAGGGGCGTAACGAGCAGTACTTC
TRBJ1-2 - - TRBV14 CASSQAHNYGYTF TGTGCCAGCAGCCAAGCCCATAACTATGGCTACACCTTC
TRBJ2-7 TRBD1 few TRBV24-1 CATSDPGQGTYEQYF TGTGCCACCAGTGATCCGGGACAGGGGACTTACGAGCAGTACTTC
TRBJ2-2 - - TRBV5-6 CASSATGWENTGELFF TGTGCCAGCAGCGCTACAGGGTGGGAGAACACCGGGGAGCTGTTTTTT
TRBJ1-1 TRBD1 many TRBV10-3 CATQGDRNTEAFF TGTGCCACCCAGGGGGACAGGAACACTGAAGCTTTCTTT